A selection of T cell receptor beta chains follows, all from one sample in a study of cytomegalovirus exposure and HLA in healthy donors. Produced via immunoSEQ multiplex PCR; TCRdb's table is partial and in-frame only. The sample contains roughly 150,000 clones, around three quarters of which appear only once. Sequenced input: PBMCs. The receptors come from a woman aged 40-49 years in good health and CMV-seronegative. Each CDR3 is given with its conserved first and last residue. The D gene is left open where the match is weak. A row's size may be missing; if present it is once, few, many or a size class.

TRBJ2-5 TRBV9 NA NA CASSPSGGTGTQYF TGTGCCAGCAGCCCCTCCGGGGGGACAGGTACCCAGTACTTC
TRBJ1-1 TRBV28 few TRBD1 CASSGTVSNTEAFF TGTGCCAGCAGTGGGACAGTCTCGAACACTGAAGCTTTCTTT
TRBJ2-6 TRBV18 NA NA CASSPQGVGPGANVLTF TGTGCCAGCTCACCACAGGGGGTAGGTCCTGGGGCCAACGTCCTGACTTTC
TRBJ1-1 TRBV18 NA NA CASSPDVPTVNTEAFF TGTGCCAGCTCACCAGACGTCCCAACAGTGAACACTGAAGCTTTCTTT
TRBJ2-7 TRBV11-3 NA TRBD2 CASSKGLVREQYF TGTGCCAGCAGCAAGGGACTAGTTCGCGAGCAGTACTTC
TRBJ1-2 TRBV5-1 NA NA CASSLEGPAEGGYTF TGCGCCAGCAGCTTAGAGGGCCCTGCGGAGGGTGGCTACACCTTC
TRBJ2-3 TRBV13 NA NA CASSLLGGASTDTQYF TGTGCCAGCAGCTTACTAGGGGGGGCTAGCACAGATACGCAGTATTTT
TRBJ2-1 TRBV9 NA TRBD2 CASSVGAGDHNEQFF TGTGCCAGCAGCGTAGGAGCGGGGGATCACAATGAGCAGTTCTTC
TRBJ1-2 TRBV5-8 once TRBD1 CASSQTGPFYGYTF TGTGCCAGCAGCCAGACAGGGCCCTTCTATGGCTACACCTTC
TRBJ1-1 TRBV11-1 once NA CASSLNQVDTEAFF TGTGCCAGCAGCCTCAACCAGGTGGACACTGAAGCTTTCTTT
TRBJ1-3 TRBV28 NA NA CASRETEWGSSSGNTIYF TGTGCCAGCAGGGAAACCGAATGGGGCTCATCCTCTGGAAACACCATATATTTT
TRBJ2-7 TRBV27 NA TRBD2 CASSFRREGHEQYF TGTGCCAGCAGTTTTCGACGGGAGGGCCACGAGCAGTACTTC
TRBJ2-1 TRBV29-1 NA TRBD2 CSAASGSYNEQFF TGCAGCGCCGCTAGCGGGAGCTACAATGAGCAGTTCTTC
TRBJ2-1 TRBV5-1 NA NA CASSLGGAPSFEQFF TGCGCCAGCAGCTTGGGGGGAGCTCCTTCGTTCGAGCAGTTCTTC
TRBJ2-7 TRBV5-1 NA NA CASSLTGNDYEQYF TGCGCCAGCAGCTTGACAGGGAATGACTACGAGCAGTACTTC
TRBJ2-5 TRBV7-9 NA NA CASSLPVQDPLQETQYF TGTGCCAGCAGCTTACCGGTACAGGACCCCCTCCAAGAGACCCAGTACTTC
TRBJ2-1 TRBV7-7 few TRBD1 CASSLGPTGRGYNEQFF TGTGCTAGCAGCTTGGGCCCGACAGGGAGAGGCTACAATGAGCAGTTCTTC
TRBJ2-1 TRBV6-1 NA TRBD2 CASSEIRRNMGLAEPNEQFF TGTGCCAGCAGTGAAATTCGGCGTAATATGGGACTAGCCGAGCCTAATGAGCAGTTCTTC
TRBJ2-7 TRBV7-6 NA NA CASSLSEGAYEQYF TGTGCCAGCAGCTTAAGCGAGGGCGCCTACGAGCAGTACTTC
TRBJ2-1 TRBV11-2 NA TRBD2 CASSLVDLGGRTYNEQFF TGTGCCAGCAGCTTAGTAGATCTAGGCGGGAGGACTTACAATGAGCAGTTCTTC
TRBJ2-7 TRBV5-8 NA TRBD2 CASSLPGLASHEQYF TGTGCCAGCAGCCTCCCGGGACTAGCGTCCCACGAGCAGTACTTC
TRBJ2-1 TRBV15 NA NA CATSRGTFGEYEQFF TGTGCCACCAGCAGAGGGACTTTCGGGGAGTATGAGCAGTTCTTC
TRBJ2-3 TRBV5-1 few NA CASSLGAGRGDTQYF TGCGCCAGCAGCTTGGGGGCGGGAAGGGGAGATACGCAGTATTTT
TRBJ1-5 TRBV5-4 NA TRBD1 CASSLKGAQQPQHF TGTGCCAGCAGCTTGAAGGGGGCACAGCAGCCCCAGCATTTT
TRBJ2-2 TRBV2 NA TRBD1 CASSEGTGYTGELFF TGTGCCAGCAGTGAAGGGACAGGGTATACCGGGGAGCTGTTTTTT
TRBJ2-7 TRBV27 NA TRBD1 CASSSLTGNSYEQYF TGTGCCAGCAGTTCCCTGACAGGGAACTCCTACGAGCAGTACTTC
TRBJ1-2 TRBV5-1 NA NA CASSLMGDNYGYTF TGCGCCAGCAGCTTGATGGGCGATAACTATGGCTACACCTTC
TRBJ2-1 TRBV19 NA TRBD1 CASSAHPGQGNNEQFF TGTGCCAGTAGTGCCCATCCGGGACAGGGCAATAATGAGCAGTTCTTC
TRBJ2-7 TRBV19 NA TRBD1 CASSGTGGTYEQYF TGTGCCAGTAGTGGGACAGGGGGCACCTACGAGCAGTACTTC
TRBJ1-3 TRBV5-1 NA NA CASSPGGGSGNTIYF TGCGCCAGCAGCCCGGGGGGGGGCTCTGGAAACACCATATATTTT
TRBJ2-1 TRBV7-9 NA NA CASSLALAGGNEQFF TGTGCCAGCAGCTTAGCGCTAGCCGGGGGAAATGAGCAGTTCTTC
TRBJ2-1 TRBV6-6 once NA CASSYRGLDEQFF TGTGCCAGCAGTTACAGAGGGCTAGATGAGCAGTTCTTC
TRBJ1-1 TRBV5-1 NA NA CASRKGADTEAFF TGCGCCAGCAGAAAGGGAGCGGACACTGAAGCTTTCTTT
TRBJ2-3 TRBV9 NA TRBD2 CASSGLAGTDTQYF TGTGCCAGCAGCGGGCTAGCGGGCACAGATACGCAGTATTTT
TRBJ2-6 TRBV28 NA NA CASRDYSGQSFSEANVLTF TGTGCCAGCAGGGACTACTCGGGACAGAGTTTCTCTGAGGCCAACGTCCTGACTTTC
TRBJ2-3 TRBV6-1 NA TRBD2 CASSGLTSGDTQYF TGTGCCAGCAGTGGATTGACTAGCGGAGATACGCAGTATTTT
TRBJ1-5 TRBV19 NA NA CASSTPGPQHF TGTGCCAGTAGTACCCCAGGGCCCCAGCATTTT
TRBJ2-7 TRBV10-1 NA NA CASNIHREGYEQYF TGCGCCAGCAATATCCACAGGGAAGGCTACGAGCAGTACTTC
TRBJ1-1 TRBV13 NA TRBD1 CASSLTGVTEAFF TGTGCCAGCAGTCTCACAGGGGTTACTGAAGCTTTCTTT
TRBJ1-2 TRBV18 NA NA CASSPAGSDGYTF TGTGCCAGCTCACCGGCGGGCAGTGATGGCTACACCTTC
TRBJ2-2 TRBV6-1 few NA CASRAGVNTGELFF TGTGCCAGCAGGGCAGGGGTAAACACCGGGGAGCTGTTTTTT
TRBJ1-2 TRBV7-9 NA NA CAGSRGVYGYTF TGTGCCGGGAGTCGGGGGGTCTATGGCTACACCTTC
TRBJ2-2 TRBV9 NA TRBD2 CASSQISAGAGTGELFF TGTGCCAGCAGCCAAATCTCGGCGGGAGCGGGCACCGGGGAGCTGTTTTTT
TRBJ2-7 TRBV11-3 NA TRBD1 CASSPGQGGREQYF TGTGCCAGCAGCCCGGGACAGGGAGGCCGCGAGCAGTACTTC
TRBJ2-5 TRBV7-9 NA NA CASGQNGIQETQYF TGTGCCAGCGGCCAAAACGGGATCCAAGAGACCCAGTACTTC
TRBJ1-2 TRBV9 NA NA CASSVGLFGSSNYGYTF TGTGCCAGCAGCGTAGGTCTCTTTGGCTCCTCTAACTATGGCTACACCTTC
TRBJ2-7 TRBV27 NA NA CASSFRSSAYEQYF TGTGCCAGCAGTTTCCGGTCCTCGGCCTACGAGCAGTACTTC
TRBJ2-7 TRBV29-1 NA TRBD1 CSVESPRGFLSYEQYF TGCAGCGTTGAAAGTCCCAGGGGGTTCCTCTCCTACGAGCAGTACTTC
TRBJ1-4 TRBV30 few NA CAWTPGGFNEKLFF TGTGCCTGGACCCCCGGCGGGTTTAATGAAAAACTGTTTTTT
TRBJ1-5 TRBV27 NA TRBD1 CASSPSRTGRWRVGNQPQHF TGTGCCAGCAGTCCATCCCGGACAGGGAGATGGCGGGTTGGCAATCAGCCCCAGCATTTT
TRBJ2-7 TRBV7-9 few TRBD2 CASSLTLTSGSSYEQYF TGTGCCAGCAGCTTAACCTTGACTAGCGGGAGTTCCTACGAGCAGTACTTC
TRBJ2-5 TRBV29-1 NA NA CSVEVSVKETQYF TGCAGCGTTGAAGTGTCGGTAAAAGAGACCCAGTACTTC
TRBJ1-2 TRBV5-6 once TRBD1 CASSLAQGTNYGYTF TGTGCCAGCAGCTTGGCACAGGGGACTAACTATGGCTACACCTTC
TRBJ2-5 TRBV5-1 NA TRBD2 CASSLEPAGSNIQETQYF TGCGCCAGCAGCTTGGAGCCAGCGGGATCGAATATCCAAGAGACCCAGTACTTC
TRBJ1-5 TRBV9 NA NA CASSPGGGVRQPQHF TGTGCCAGCAGCCCCGGAGGAGGGGTAAGGCAGCCCCAGCATTTT
TRBJ1-1 TRBV19 once TRBD1 CASSQQGGLRTEAFF TGTGCCAGTAGTCAACAGGGGGGGCTACGCACTGAAGCTTTCTTT
TRBJ2-1 TRBV5-1 NA TRBD2 CASSSPGTSLNEQFF TGCGCCAGCAGCTCCCCCGGGACTAGCCTCAATGAGCAGTTCTTC
TRBJ2-7 TRBV27 NA TRBD1 CASSGGGRRDRVVHEQYF TGTGCCAGCAGTGGGGGAGGACGAAGGGACAGGGTTGTCCACGAGCAGTACTTC
TRBJ1-3 TRBV9 NA TRBD1 CASSIVPGQGSGNTIYF TGTGCCAGCAGCATCGTTCCGGGACAGGGCTCTGGAAACACCATATATTTT